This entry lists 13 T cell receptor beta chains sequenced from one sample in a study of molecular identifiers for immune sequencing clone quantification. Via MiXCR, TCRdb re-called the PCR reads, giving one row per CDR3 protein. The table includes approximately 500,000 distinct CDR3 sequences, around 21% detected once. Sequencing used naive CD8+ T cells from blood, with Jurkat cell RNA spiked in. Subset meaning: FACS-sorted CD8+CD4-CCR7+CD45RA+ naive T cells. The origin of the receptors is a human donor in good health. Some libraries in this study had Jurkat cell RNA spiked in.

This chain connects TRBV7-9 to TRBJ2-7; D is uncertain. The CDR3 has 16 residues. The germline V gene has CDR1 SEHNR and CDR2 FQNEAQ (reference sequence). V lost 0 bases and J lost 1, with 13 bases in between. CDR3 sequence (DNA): TGTGCCAGCAGCTTAGCGGGGAACGGGCCTTCCTACGAGCAGTACTTC. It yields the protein CASSLAGNGPSYEQYF.

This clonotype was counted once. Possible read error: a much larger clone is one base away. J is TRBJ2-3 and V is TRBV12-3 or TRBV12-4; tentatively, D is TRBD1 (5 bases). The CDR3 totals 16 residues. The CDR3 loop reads CASSFQVGYSTGTQYF. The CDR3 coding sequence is TGTGCCAGCAGTTTCCAGGTGGGATATAGCACAGGTACGCAGTATTTT.

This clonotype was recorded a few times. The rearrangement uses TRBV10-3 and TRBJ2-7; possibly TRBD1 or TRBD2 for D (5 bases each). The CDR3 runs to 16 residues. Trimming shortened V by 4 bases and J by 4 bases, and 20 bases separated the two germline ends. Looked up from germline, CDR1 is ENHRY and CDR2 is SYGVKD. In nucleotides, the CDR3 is TGTGCCATCAGTGGATCCGGGACCCAAGTCGAATACGAGCAGTACTTC. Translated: CAISGSGTQVEYEQYF.

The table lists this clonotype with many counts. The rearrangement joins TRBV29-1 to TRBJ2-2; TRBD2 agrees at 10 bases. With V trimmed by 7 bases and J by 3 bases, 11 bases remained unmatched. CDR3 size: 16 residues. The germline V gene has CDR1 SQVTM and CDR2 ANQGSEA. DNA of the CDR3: TGCAGCGCCAGAGAAAGAGCGGGAGGGCACACCGGGGAGCTGTTTTTT. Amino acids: CSARERAGGHTGELFF.

In DNA form, the CDR3 reads TGTGCCTATCATGACGGATTCTCTGGAAACACCATATATTTT. This encodes CAYHDGFSGNTIYF. The gene calls are TRBV30 and TRBJ1-3; D is uncertain. Germline V gene sequence: CDR1 GTSNPN, CDR2 SVGIG (reference sequence). The CDR3 contains 14 residues. V lost 7 bases, J lost 0 bases, and 13 bases lay in between. The full variable domain, with the rest looked up from reference TRBV30 and TRBJ1-3, is SQTIHQWPATLVQPVGSPLSLECTVEGTSNPNLYWYRQAAGRGLQLLFYSVGIGQISSEVPQNLSASRPQDRQFILSSKKLLLSDSGFYLCAYHDGFSGNTIYFGEGSWLTVV.

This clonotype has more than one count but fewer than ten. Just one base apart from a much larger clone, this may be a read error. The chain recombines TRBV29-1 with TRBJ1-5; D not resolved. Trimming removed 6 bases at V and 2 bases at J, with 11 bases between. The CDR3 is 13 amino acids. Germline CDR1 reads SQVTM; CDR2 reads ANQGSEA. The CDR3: CSVAPGGNQPQHF. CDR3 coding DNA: TGCAGCGTGGCCCCCGGGGGCAATCAGCCCCAGCATTTT.

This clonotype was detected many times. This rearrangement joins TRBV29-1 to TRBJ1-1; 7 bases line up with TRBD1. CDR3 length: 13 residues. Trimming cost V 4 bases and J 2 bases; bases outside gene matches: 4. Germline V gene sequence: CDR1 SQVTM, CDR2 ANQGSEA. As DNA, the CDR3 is TGCAGCGTTGTACAGGGGTTTAACACTGAAGCTTTCTTT. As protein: CSVVQGFNTEAFF.

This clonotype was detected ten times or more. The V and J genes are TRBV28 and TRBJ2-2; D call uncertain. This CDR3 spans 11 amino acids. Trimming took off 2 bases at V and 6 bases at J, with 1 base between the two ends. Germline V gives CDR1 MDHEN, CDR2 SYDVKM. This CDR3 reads CASSLPGELFF. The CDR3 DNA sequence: TGTGCCAGCAGTTTACCCGGGGAGCTGTTTTTT.

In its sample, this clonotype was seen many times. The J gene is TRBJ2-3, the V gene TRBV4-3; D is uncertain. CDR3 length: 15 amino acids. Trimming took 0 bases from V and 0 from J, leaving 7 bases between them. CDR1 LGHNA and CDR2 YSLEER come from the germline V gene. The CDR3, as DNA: TGCGCCAGCAGCCAAGATCGCGGTAGCACAGATACGCAGTATTTT. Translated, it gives CASSQDRGSTDTQYF.

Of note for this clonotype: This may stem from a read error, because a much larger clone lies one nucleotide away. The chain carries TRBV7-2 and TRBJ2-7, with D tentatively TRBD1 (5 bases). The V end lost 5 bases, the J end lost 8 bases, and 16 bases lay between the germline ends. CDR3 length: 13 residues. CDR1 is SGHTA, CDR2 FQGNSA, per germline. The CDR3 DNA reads TGTGCCAGCAGCCCACTGACAGATTACAAGCAGTACTTC. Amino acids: CASSPLTDYKQYF.

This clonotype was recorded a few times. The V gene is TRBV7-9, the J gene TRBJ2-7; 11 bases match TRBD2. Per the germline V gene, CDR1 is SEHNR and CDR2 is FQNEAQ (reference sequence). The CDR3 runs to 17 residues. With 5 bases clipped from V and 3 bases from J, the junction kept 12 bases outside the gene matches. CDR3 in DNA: TGTGCCAGCAGCGCCGACCCTAGCGGGAGGACAAGCTACGAGCAGTACTTC. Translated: CASSADPSGRTSYEQYF.

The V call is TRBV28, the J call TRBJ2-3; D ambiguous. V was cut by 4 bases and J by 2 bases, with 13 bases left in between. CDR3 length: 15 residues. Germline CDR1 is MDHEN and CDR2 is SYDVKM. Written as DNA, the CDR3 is TGTGCCAGCAGTTGGGCCCTTCTCGACACAGATACGCAGTATTTT. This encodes CASSWALLDTDTQYF.

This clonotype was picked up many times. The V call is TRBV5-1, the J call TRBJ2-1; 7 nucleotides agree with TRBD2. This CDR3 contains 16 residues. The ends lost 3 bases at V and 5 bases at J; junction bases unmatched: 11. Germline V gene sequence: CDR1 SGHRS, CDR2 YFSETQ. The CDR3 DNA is TGCGCCAGCAGCTCGGCGGGCGGGAGCCTCCACAATGAGCAGTTCTTC. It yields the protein CASSSAGGSLHNEQFF.